This T cell receptor (beta chain) originates from a study of cytotoxic CD8 clonotypes in ibrutinib-treated CLL. For the study at large: Partial responders around 24, complete 2; about twelve progressed and roughly 14 stayed in remission by median roughly 68 months. Points from the study as a whole: Sampling time points were not equivalent between sustained-remission and progressing patients.

With cryopreserved PBMCs as the source, 2 to 2.5 micrograms of genomic DNA went to TCR beta libraries. A word on this clone: Its target is not known.

Deep sequencing aimed at 1 in 200,000 to 1 in 1 million T cells' resolution. Repertoires were generated with immunoSEQ multiplex PCR, while TCRdb's copy carries only in-frame clones and drops some. Among 300,000 to 350,000 clones listed, roughly 85% were seen once. This TCR was recovered from a human donor with chronic lymphocytic leukemia. The sequencing used PBMCs, collected before ibrutinib treatment.

The CDR3 loop reads CASSTGQTYEKLFF. The CDR3 DNA sequence: TGTGCCAGCAGCACCGGACAGACGTATGAAAAACTGTTTTTT. The genes are TRBV27 and TRBJ1-4; D might be TRBD1 (6 bases). V lost 6 bases, J lost 6 bases, and 14 bases lay in between. CDR3 length equals 14 residues. CDR1 and CDR2 from the germline V gene are MNHEY and SMNVEV (reference sequence).